These 22 T cell receptor beta chains originate from one sample sequenced in a study of T cells in tumors after PD-1 blockade. Assay: immunoSEQ multiplex PCR; the TCRdb copy retains only in-frame clones and omits some. In the table there are 7,500 to 8,500 clones, 62% of which are singletons. The time point was: second of two post-therapy site-matched biopsies around two months apart. Sample: tumor tissue, taken after anti-PD-1 treatment. Receptor source: a human donor with basal cell carcinoma.

To note about this clone: The junction does not match germline at one end; this may be a read error. V usage is TRBV29-1 and J usage is TRBJ1-1; D is possibly TRBD1 (6 bases). CDR3 length: 13 amino acids. Germline V gene sequence: CDR1 SQVTM, CDR2 ANQGSEA. CDR3 coding DNA: TGCAGCGCTGAACGGGCCACAGGGACTGAAGCTTTCTTT. It yields the protein CSAERATGTEAFF.

The chain links TRBV10-2 to TRBJ2-4; D is unresolved. Looked up from germline, CDR1 is WSHSY and CDR2 is SAAADI. Trimming left V 2 bases short and J 2 bases short, with 10 bases between. The CDR3 is 15 amino acids. CDR3 DNA sequence: TGCGCCAGCAGTGAGGGGATGTCGACCAAAAACATTCAGTACTTC. This translates into CASSEGMSTKNIQYF.

Regarding this clone: Given the absence of the conserved phenylalanine or tryptophan at the CDR3 end, a read error is likely. Because the CDR3's place on the DNA is in doubt, the DNA is left out and the CDR3 is given as listed by TCRdb. The chain's CDR3 is CASSGGGAASFL. The chain recombines TRBV5-1 with TRBJ1-1. The CDR3 is 12 amino acids long, termini counted. The germline CDR1 and CDR2 sequences are SGHRS and YFSETQ.

By share of the sample, this clone is medium-sized (0.01 to 0.1%). This CDR3 is CATSEGTGDNQPQHF. CDR3 bases: TGTGCCACCAGTGAGGGGACAGGGGACAATCAGCCCCAGCATTTT. The genes are TRBV24-1 and TRBJ1-5; 10 bases are shared with TRBD1. Germline V gene lookup returns CDR1 KGHDR and CDR2 SFDVKD. The junction had 2 bases not matched to a gene; V was cut back by 4 bases and J by 3 bases. The CDR3 is 15 amino acids.

The chain employs TRBV3-1 (or the pseudogene TRBV3-2) and TRBJ2-5; D unresolved. The CDR3 extends over 15 amino acids. V shed 3 bases and J shed 2 bases, with 13 bases lying between them. Germline CDR1 is LGHDT and CDR2 is YNNKEL (reference sequence). The CDR3 coding sequence is TGTGCCAGCAGCCAGATCGGACGCATACAAGAGACCCAGTACTTC. Residues: CASSQIGRIQETQYF.

This chain links TRBV7-6 with TRBJ2-5; D possibly matches TRBD1 or TRBD2 (6 bases each). In germline, CDR1 is SGHVS, CDR2 FNYEAQ. V lost 7 bases and J 5 bases, leaving 17 bases between the germline ends. The CDR3 length is 14 residues. CDR3 sequence reads: CASTGRGQKETQYF. Here the CDR3 DNA reads TGTGCCAGCACCGGTCGGGGGCAGAAGGAGACCCAGTACTTC.

J is TRBJ1-2 and V is TRBV6-5; TRBD1 agrees at 8 bases. This CDR3 is 15 amino acids long. V shed 0 bases, J shed 8 bases, and the junction held 8 bases outside the gene matches. CDR1 and CDR2 (germline): MNHEY, SVGAGI. Here the CDR3 DNA reads TGTGCCAGCAGTTACTCTGTCGGACAGGGCTGGGGCTACACCTTC. This gives the protein CASSYSVGQGWGYTF.

The chain couples TRBV3-1 (or the pseudogene TRBV3-2) to TRBJ1-2; D may be TRBD1 (6 bases). The CDR3 sequence is 18 residues long. CDR1 is LGHDT, CDR2 YNNKEL, per germline (reference sequence). Trimming stripped 0 bases from V and 2 bases from J, with 19 bases between. The CDR3: CASSQEITTGRMNYGYTF. The CDR3 bases are TGTGCCAGCAGCCAAGAAATTACGACAGGCCGCATGAACTATGGCTACACCTTC.

This clone was counted only a few times. V usage is TRBV6-5 and J usage is TRBJ1-1; 7 nucleotides agree with TRBD1. The CDR3 spans 11 residues. Looked up from germline, CDR1 is MNHEY and CDR2 is SVGAGI. The V and J ends lost 6 bases and 8 bases, in that order; junction bases with no gene match: 3. The CDR3 loop reads CASRKDREAFF. The CDR3 nucleotides are TGTGCCAGCAGAAAGGACAGGGAAGCTTTCTTT.

The rearrangement joins TRBV5-6 to TRBJ2-5, with 8 bases matching TRBD1. The CDR3 is made up of 16 amino acids. Trimming took 1 base from V and 5 from J; bases not matched to a gene: 10. Germline V gene sequence: CDR1 SGHDT, CDR2 YYEEEE. CDR3 protein: CASSLNPGAGGETQYF. CDR3 in DNA: TGTGCCAGCAGCTTGAACCCTGGGGCAGGGGGCGAGACCCAGTACTTC.

By share, this clone counts as large (0.1 to 1%). The chain joins TRBV27 to TRBJ2-1, with 10 positions matching TRBD1. V shed 4 bases, J shed 9 bases, and the junction held 6 bases outside the gene matches. The CDR3 contains 14 residues. Germline values: CDR1 MNHEY, CDR2 SMNVEV (reference sequence). CDR3 in amino acids: CASSSGQGFGEQFF. The CDR3 nucleotides read TGTGCCAGCAGTTCGGGACAGGGGTTCGGTGAGCAGTTCTTC.

V gene TRBV5-1 combines with J gene TRBJ2-7; weak D call: TRBD1 (5 bases). With 1 base removed from V and 2 bases from J, the gap between germline ends came to 13 bases. CDR1 is SGHRS and CDR2 is YFSETQ in the germline V gene. The CDR3 sequence is 15 residues long. CDR3 in amino acids: CASSLSWTSAYEQYF. The CDR3 DNA sequence: TGCGCCAGCAGCTTGTCGTGGACATCAGCCTACGAGCAGTACTTC.

The chain uses TRBV5-1 and TRBJ2-3; D is ambiguous. Germline CDR1 and CDR2: SGHRS and YFSETQ. Trimming removed 4 bases from V and 6 bases from J, with 9 bases in between. This CDR3 contains 12 residues. This CDR3 is CASSDSSDTQYF. CDR3 sequence (DNA): TGCGCCAGCAGCGATAGTAGCGATACGCAGTATTTT.

The chain uses TRBV14 and TRBJ2-7; TRBD1 agrees at 9 bases. The junction had 8 bases not matched to a gene; V was cut back by 0 bases and J by 5 bases. Germline V lookup: CDR1 SGHDN, CDR2 FVKESK. The CDR3 length is 16 residues. The chain's CDR3 is CASSQDWIQGAHEQYF. The DNA of the CDR3 is TGTGCCAGCAGCCAAGACTGGATACAGGGGGCCCACGAGCAGTACTTC.

The chain carries TRBV28 and TRBJ1-3; D is undetermined. Looked up from germline, CDR1 is MDHEN and CDR2 is SYDVKM. This CDR3 has 14 residues. Trimming stripped 4 bases from V and 3 bases from J, with 10 bases between. CDR3 amino acids: CASSSGDSGNTIYF. CDR3 nucleotides: TGTGCCAGCAGTTCCGGGGATAGTGGAAACACCATATATTTT.

The chain combines TRBV24-1 with TRBJ2-1; TRBD1 aligns across 9 bases. This CDR3 has 14 amino acids. V lost 3 bases and J lost 5; bases outside the gene matches: 1. Germline V lookup: CDR1 KGHDR, CDR2 SFDVKD. The CDR3: CATSDGDRDNEQFF. CDR3 nucleotide sequence: TGTGCCACCAGTGATGGGGACAGGGACAATGAGCAGTTCTTC.

This clone is medium-sized by share. The J gene is TRBJ2-1, the V gene TRBV4-1; 8 bases map to TRBD2. The CDR3 is 17 residues long. Germline V gene data show CDR1 as MGHRA and CDR2 as YSYEKL. V shed 0 bases and J 4 bases; nucleotides not matched to a gene: 8. In DNA, the CDR3 is TGCGCCAGCAGCCAAGATGTCGGGGGGGCCCCTTACAATGAGCAGTTCTTC. Its protein is CASSQDVGGAPYNEQFF.

This chain uses TRBV18 with TRBJ2-2, with 10 bases identical to TRBD1. This CDR3 contains 14 residues. Germline V gene data show CDR1 as KGHSH and CDR2 as LQKENI. V trimming: 3 bases; J trimming: 6 bases; junction bases outside the gene matches: 1. The CDR3 coding sequence is TGTGCCAGCTCACCGGACAGGGGGGCCGGGGAGCTGTTTTTT. This encodes CASSPDRGAGELFF.

This chain uses TRBV2 with TRBJ2-1; 8 nucleotides align to TRBD2. This CDR3 region has 17 residues. Germline CDR1 SNHLY, CDR2 FYNNEI. Trimming removed 6 bases from V and 4 bases from J; junction bases left unmatched: 14. The CDR3: CASRGGAGGGPYNEQFF. The CDR3 region has the DNA TGTGCCAGCAGAGGGGGAGCGGGCGGGGGGCCTTACAATGAGCAGTTCTTC.

V is TRBV25-1 and J is TRBJ2-7, with D tentatively TRBD1 or TRBD2 (5 bases each). Germline CDR1 MGHDK, CDR2 SYGVNS. The ends were cut back, 5 bases at V and 0 bases at J, with 11 bases in the middle. The CDR3 length is 14 residues. CDR3 DNA sequence: TGTGCCAGCAGTCCAGGGACCAACTCCTACGAGCAGTACTTC. This translates into CASSPGTNSYEQYF.

The chain combines TRBV28 with TRBJ1-6; 8 bases agree with TRBD1. The CDR3 length is 15 residues. The junction had 11 bases not matched to a gene; V was cut back by 2 bases and J by 14 bases. Germline assignment: CDR1 MDHEN and CDR2 SYDVKM. CDR3 DNA: TGTGCCAGCAGTTTAGAGGCTCAGGGGGCATCGGCCCTCCACTTT. This encodes CASSLEAQGASALHF.

The rearrangement uses TRBV5-1 and TRBJ2-5, with TRBD2 identical over 8 bases. The V segment lost 0 bases and the J segment 2 bases; nucleotides outside the gene matches: 9. Per the germline V gene, CDR1 is SGHRS and CDR2 is YFSETQ. CDR3 length: 17 amino acids. The CDR3 DNA reads as TGCGCCAGCAGCTTGGGGTCGGCGGGGGGCTTGCAAGAGACCCAGTACTTC. Amino acids: CASSLGSAGGLQETQYF. Full variable domain (outside the CDR3, taken from reference TRBV5-1 and TRBJ2-5): KAGVTQTPRYLIKTRGQQVTLSCSPISGHRSVSWYQQTPGQGLQFLFEYFSETQRNKGNFPGRFSGRQFSNSRSEMNVSTLELGDSALYLCASSLGSAGGLQETQYFGPGTRLLVL.